The clone carrying this T cell receptor (beta chain) was detected ten times or more. Every TCR cDNA molecule bore a unique molecular identifier. Using its own MiXCR run on the 5' RACE reads, TCRdb lists one record per CDR3 protein. The table includes about 45,000 distinct CDR3 sequences, approximately 12% detected once. This CDR3 has 15 amino acids. V lost 1 base and J lost 2; bases outside the gene matches: 2. The sample is drawn from a study of spatial heterogeneity in lung cancer. The time point was: sample taken at primary tumor resection. From tumor, nontumor lung or frozen PBMC, whole RNA was taken unsorted for sequencing.

This sequence originates from a female donor with early-stage non-small cell lung cancer. The sample in question was PBMCs, obtained at surgery. V and J are TRBV12-3 or TRBV12-4 and TRBJ1-5, with 7 positions matching TRBD1. CDR3 region: CASSLVTGGNQPQHF. CDR3 nucleotides: TGTGCCAGCAGTTTAGTCACAGGGGGCAATCAGCCCCAGCATTTT.